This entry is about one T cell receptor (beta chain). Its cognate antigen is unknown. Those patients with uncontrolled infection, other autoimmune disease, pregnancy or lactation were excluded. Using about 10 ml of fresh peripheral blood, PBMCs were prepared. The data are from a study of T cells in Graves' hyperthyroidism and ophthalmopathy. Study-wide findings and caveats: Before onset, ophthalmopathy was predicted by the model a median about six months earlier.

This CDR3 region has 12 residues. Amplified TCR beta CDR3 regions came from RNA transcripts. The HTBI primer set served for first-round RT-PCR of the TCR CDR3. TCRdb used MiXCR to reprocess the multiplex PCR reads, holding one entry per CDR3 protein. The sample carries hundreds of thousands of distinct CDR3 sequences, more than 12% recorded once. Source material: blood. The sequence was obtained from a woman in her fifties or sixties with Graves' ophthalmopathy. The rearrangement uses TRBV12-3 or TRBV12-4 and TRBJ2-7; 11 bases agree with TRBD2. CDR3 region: CASGRASWEQYF. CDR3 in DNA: TGTGCTAGCGGGAGGGCCTCTTGGGAGCAGTACTTC.